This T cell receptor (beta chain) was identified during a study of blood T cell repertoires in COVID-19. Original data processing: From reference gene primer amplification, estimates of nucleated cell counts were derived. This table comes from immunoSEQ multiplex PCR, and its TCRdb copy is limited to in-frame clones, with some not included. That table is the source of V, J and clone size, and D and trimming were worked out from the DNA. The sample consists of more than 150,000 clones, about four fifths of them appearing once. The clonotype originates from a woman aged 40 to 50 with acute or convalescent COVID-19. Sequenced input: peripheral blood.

The CDR3 bases are TGCGCCAGCAGCCAAGGACTAGCGGGAGATGAGCAGTTCTTC. It codes for CASSQGLAGDEQFF. The genes are TRBV4-1 and TRBJ2-1; TRBD2 agrees at 12 bases. The ends lost 1 base at V and 8 bases at J; junction bases unmatched: 0. The CDR3 totals 14 residues. Germline V CDR1 and CDR2: MGHRA, YSYEKL.